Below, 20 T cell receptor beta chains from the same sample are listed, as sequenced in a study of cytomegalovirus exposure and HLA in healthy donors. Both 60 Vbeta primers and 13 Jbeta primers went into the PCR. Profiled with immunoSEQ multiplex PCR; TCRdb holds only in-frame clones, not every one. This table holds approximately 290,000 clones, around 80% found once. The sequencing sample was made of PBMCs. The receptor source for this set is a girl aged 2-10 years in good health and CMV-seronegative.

The CDR3 here is CASSEVLGGLGEDTQYF. The DNA for the CDR3 is TGTGCCAGCAGTGAAGTTTTAGGAGGGCTAGGGGAAGATACGCAGTATTTT. This chain uses TRBV25-1 with TRBJ2-3; a weak D match, TRBD2 (6 bases). This CDR3 has 17 residues. Germline V gives CDR1 MGHDK, CDR2 SYGVNS. Trimming took 2 bases from V and 5 from J, leaving 20 bases between them.

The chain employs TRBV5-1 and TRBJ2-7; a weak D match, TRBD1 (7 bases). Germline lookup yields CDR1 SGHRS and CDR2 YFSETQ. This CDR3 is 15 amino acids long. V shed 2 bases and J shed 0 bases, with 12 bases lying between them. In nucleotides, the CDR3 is TGCGCCAGCAGCTTAGGAGGGGGCGTCTCCTACGAGCAGTACTTC. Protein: CASSLGGGVSYEQYF.

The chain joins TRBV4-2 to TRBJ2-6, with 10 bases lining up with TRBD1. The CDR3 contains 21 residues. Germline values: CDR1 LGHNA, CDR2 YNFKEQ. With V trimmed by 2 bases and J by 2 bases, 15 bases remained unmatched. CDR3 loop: CASSQSHLARTGGTGANVLTF. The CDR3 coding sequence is TGTGCCAGCAGCCAATCCCACCTAGCGAGGACAGGGGGGACTGGGGCCAACGTCCTGACTTTC.

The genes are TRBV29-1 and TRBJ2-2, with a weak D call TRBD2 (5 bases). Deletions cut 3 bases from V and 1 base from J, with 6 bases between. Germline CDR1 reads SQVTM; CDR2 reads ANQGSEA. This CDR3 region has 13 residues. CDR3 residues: CSVDGMNTGELFF. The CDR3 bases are TGCAGCGTTGACGGGATGAACACCGGGGAGCTGTTTTTT.

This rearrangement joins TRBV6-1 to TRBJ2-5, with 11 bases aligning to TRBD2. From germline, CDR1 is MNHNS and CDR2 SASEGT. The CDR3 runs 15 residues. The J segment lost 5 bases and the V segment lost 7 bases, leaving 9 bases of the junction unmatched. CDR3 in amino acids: CASKNSGRARETQYF. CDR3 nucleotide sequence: TGTGCCAGCAAAAATAGCGGGAGGGCCCGCGAGACCCAGTACTTC.

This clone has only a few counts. The CDR3 DNA is TGTGCCAGCAGCGTAGCAGGGGGCGCCCAGGAAAAACTGTTTTTT. The encoded protein is CASSVAGGAQEKLFF. The rearrangement uses TRBV9 and TRBJ1-4; 8 positions agree with TRBD1. The CDR3 is made up of 15 amino acids. Germline V gene sequence: CDR1 SGDLS, CDR2 YYNGEE. V dropped 0 bases and J dropped 8; count of bases not matched to a gene: 6. Filled out from reference TRBV9 and TRBJ1-4, the complete variable domain reads DSGVTQTPKHLITATGQRVTLRCSPRSGDLSVYWYQQSLDQGLQFLIQYYNGEERAKGNILERFSAQQFPDLHSELNLSSLELGDSALYFCASSVAGGAQEKLFFGSGTQLSVL.

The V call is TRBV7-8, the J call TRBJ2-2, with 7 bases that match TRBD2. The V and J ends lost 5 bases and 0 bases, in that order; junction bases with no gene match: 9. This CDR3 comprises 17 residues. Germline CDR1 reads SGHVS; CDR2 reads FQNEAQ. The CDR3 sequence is CASSDSPGLPNTGELFF. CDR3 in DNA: TGTGCCAGCAGCGATTCTCCGGGACTACCGAACACCGGGGAGCTGTTTTTT.

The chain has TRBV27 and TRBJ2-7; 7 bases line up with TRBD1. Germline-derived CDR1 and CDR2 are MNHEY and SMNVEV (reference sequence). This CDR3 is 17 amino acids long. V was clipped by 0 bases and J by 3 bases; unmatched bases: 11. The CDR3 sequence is CASSLSKRGGISYEQYF. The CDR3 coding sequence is TGTGCCAGCAGTTTATCGAAGAGAGGGGGCATAAGCTACGAGCAGTACTTC.

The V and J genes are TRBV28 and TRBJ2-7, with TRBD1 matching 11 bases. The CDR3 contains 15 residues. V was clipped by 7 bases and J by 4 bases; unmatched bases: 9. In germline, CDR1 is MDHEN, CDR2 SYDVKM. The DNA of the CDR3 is TGTGCCAGCACCCTGACCGGGACAGGGGGTTACGAGCAGTACTTC. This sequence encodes CASTLTGTGGYEQYF. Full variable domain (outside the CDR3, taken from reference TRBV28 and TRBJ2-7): DVKVTQSSRYLVKRTGEKVFLECVQDMDHENMFWYRQDPGLGLRLIYFSYDVKMKEKGDIPEGYSVSREKKERFSLILESASTNQTSMYLCASTLTGTGGYEQYFGPGTRLTVT.

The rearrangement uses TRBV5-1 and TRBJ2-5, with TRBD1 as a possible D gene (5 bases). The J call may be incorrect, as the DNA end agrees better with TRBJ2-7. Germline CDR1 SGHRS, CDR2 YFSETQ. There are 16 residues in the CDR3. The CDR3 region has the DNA TGCGCCAGCAGCTACAAGGGGCCTAAACCCCCCTACGAGCAGTACTTC. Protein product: CASSYKGPKPPYEQYF.

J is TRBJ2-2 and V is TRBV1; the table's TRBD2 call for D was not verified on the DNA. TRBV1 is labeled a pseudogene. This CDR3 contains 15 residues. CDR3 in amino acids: CTSNLAGGNTGELFF. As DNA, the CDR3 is TGCACCAGCAACCTAGCGGGAGGCAACACCGGGGAGCTGTTTTTT.

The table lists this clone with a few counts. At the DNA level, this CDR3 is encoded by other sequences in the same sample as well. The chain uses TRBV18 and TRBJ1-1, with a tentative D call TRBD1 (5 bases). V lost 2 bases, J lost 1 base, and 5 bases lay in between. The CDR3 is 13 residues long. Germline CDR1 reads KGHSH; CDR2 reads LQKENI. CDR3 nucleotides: TGTGCCAGCTCACCAGGACAGAACACTGAAGCTTTCTTT. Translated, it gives CASSPGQNTEAFF.

CDR3 sequence reads: CASSPDRGKLITEAFF. CDR3 DNA: TGTGCCAGCTCACCCGACAGGGGGAAATTGATCACTGAAGCTTTCTTT. The chain links TRBV18 to TRBJ1-1; 9 bases line up with TRBD1. Unmatched junction bases numbered 9, after V lost 3 bases and J lost 4 bases. Germline V gene data show CDR1 as KGHSH and CDR2 as LQKENI. The CDR3 is made up of 16 amino acids.

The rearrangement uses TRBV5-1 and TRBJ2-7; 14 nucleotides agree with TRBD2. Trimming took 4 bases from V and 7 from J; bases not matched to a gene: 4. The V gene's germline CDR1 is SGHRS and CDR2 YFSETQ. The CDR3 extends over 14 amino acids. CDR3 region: CASSPGLAGGEQYF. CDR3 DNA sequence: TGCGCCAGCAGCCCCGGACTAGCGGGAGGAGAGCAGTACTTC.

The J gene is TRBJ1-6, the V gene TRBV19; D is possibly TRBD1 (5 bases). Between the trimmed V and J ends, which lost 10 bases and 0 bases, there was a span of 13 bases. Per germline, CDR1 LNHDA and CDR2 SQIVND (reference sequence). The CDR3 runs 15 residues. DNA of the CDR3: TGTGCCACCCTCGCCGGGGGCTCCTATAATTCACCCCTCCACTTT. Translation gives CATLAGGSYNSPLHF.

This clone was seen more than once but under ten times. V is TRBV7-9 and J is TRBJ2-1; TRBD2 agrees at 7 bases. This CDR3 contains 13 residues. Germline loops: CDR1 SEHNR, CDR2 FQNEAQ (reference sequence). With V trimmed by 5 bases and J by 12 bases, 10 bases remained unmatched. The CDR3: CASSPIAAGVQFF. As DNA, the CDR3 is TGTGCCAGCAGCCCGATTGCCGCGGGGGTGCAGTTCTTC.

CDR3 in DNA: TGTGCCAGCTCGCCCTTCCTAGGGGTAGGGGACACTGAAGCTTTCTTT. It translates to CASSPFLGVGDTEAFF. This sequence joins TRBV18 and TRBJ1-1, with D possibly TRBD1 on 5 matching bases. The ends were cut back, 6 bases at V and 3 bases at J, with 20 bases in the middle. This CDR3 is 16 amino acids long. The germline CDR1 and CDR2 sequences are KGHSH and LQKENI.

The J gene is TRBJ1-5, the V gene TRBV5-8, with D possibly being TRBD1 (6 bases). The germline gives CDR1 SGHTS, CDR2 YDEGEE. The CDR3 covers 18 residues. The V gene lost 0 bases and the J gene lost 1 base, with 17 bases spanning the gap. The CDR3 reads CASSLDLTGQGSNQPQHF. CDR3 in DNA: TGTGCCAGCAGCTTGGATCTTACTGGGCAGGGGAGCAATCAGCCCCAGCATTTT.

The CDR3 reads CASSYWSGQPQHF. The CDR3 nucleotides are TGTGCCAGCAGTTACTGGTCCGGTCAGCCCCAGCATTTT. The chain employs TRBV6-5 and TRBJ1-5; D is unclear. V shed 1 base and J shed 6 bases, with 7 bases lying between them. The CDR3 length is 13 residues. Per germline, CDR1 MNHEY and CDR2 SVGAGI.

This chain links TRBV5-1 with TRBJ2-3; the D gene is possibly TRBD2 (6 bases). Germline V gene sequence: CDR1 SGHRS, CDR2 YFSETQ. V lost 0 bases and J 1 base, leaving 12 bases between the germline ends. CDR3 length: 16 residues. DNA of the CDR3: TGCGCCAGCAGCTTGGGTGTGCCGGGAGGCACAGATACGCAGTATTTT. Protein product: CASSLGVPGGTDTQYF.